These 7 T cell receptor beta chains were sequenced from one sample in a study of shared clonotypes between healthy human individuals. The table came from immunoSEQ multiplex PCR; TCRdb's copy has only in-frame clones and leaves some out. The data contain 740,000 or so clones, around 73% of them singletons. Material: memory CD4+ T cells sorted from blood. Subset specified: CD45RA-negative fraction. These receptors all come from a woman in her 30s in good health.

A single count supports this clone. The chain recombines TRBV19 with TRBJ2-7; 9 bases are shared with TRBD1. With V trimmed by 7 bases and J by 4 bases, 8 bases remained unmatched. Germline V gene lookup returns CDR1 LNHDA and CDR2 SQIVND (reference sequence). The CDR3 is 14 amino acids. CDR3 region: CASNPGDRAYEQYF. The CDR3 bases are TGTGCCAGTAACCCTGGGGACAGGGCTTACGAGCAGTACTTC.

The CDR3 nucleotides read TGTGCCAGCAGCTTACAAGGGGGCGGGGAAACTTTCTTT. The encoded protein is CASSLQGGGETFF. J is TRBJ1-1 and V is TRBV5-4, with 7 bases matching TRBD1. The CDR3 runs to 13 residues. In germline, CDR1 is SGHNT, CDR2 YYREEE (reference sequence). The V segment lost 2 bases and the J segment 12 bases; nucleotides outside the gene matches: 10.

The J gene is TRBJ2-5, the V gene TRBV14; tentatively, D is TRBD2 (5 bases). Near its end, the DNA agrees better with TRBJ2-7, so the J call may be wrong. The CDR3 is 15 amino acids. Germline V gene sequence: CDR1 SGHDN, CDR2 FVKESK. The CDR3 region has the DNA TGTGCCAGCAGCCATTCGAAGGGAGTGCTTACCGAGCAGTACTTC. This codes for CASSHSKGVLTEQYF.

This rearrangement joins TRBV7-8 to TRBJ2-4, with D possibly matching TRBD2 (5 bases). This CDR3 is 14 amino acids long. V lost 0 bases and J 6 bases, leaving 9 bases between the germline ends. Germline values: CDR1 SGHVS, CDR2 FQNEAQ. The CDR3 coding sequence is TGTGCCAGCAGCTTAGCGGGGAGCTCAAACATTCAGTACTTC. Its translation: CASSLAGSSNIQYF. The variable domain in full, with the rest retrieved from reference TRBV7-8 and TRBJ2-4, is GAGVSQSPRYKVAKRGQDVALRCDPISGHVSLFWYQQALGQGPEFLTYFQNEAQLDKSGLPSDRFFAERPEGSVSTLKIQRTQQEDSAVYLCASSLAGSSNIQYFGAGTRLSVL.

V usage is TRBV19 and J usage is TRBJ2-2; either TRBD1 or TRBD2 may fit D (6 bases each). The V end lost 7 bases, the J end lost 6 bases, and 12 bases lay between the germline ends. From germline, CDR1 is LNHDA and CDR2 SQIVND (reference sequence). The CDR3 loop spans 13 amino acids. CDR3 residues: CASTPRGAGELFF. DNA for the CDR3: TGTGCCAGTACCCCGAGGGGGGCCGGGGAGCTGTTTTTT. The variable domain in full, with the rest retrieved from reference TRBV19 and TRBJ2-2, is DGGITQSPKYLFRKEGQNVTLSCEQNLNHDAMYWYRQDPGQGLRLIYYSQIVNDFQKGDIAEGYSVSREKKESFPLTVTSAQKNPTAFYLCASTPRGAGELFFGEGSRLTVL.

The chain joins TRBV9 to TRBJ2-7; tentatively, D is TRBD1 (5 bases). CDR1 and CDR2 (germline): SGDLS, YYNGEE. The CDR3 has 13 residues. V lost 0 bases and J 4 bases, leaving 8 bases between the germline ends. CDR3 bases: TGTGCCAGCAGCGTAGGTGCAGGGTACGAGCAGTACTTC. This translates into CASSVGAGYEQYF.

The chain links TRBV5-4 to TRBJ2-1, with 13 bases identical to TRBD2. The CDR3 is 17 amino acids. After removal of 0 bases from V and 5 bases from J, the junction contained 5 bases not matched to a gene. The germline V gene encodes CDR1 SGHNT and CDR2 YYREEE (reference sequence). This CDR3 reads CASSLGTSGRGHNEQFF. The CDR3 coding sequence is TGTGCCAGCAGCTTGGGGACTAGCGGGAGAGGCCACAATGAGCAGTTCTTC. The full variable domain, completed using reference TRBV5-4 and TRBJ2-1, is ETGVTQSPTHLIKTRGQQVTLRCSSQSGHNTVSWYQQALGQGPQFIFQYYREEENGRGNFPPRFSGLQFPNYSSELNVNALELDDSALYLCASSLGTSGRGHNEQFFGPGTRLTVL.